These 13 T cell receptor beta chains came from one sample sequenced in a study of shared clonotypes between healthy human individuals. CD45RO negativity and positive selection for CCR7 defined naive CD8 cells, a population that excluded terminally differentiated effector memory CD45RA+ cells. The protocol was immunoSEQ multiplex PCR, while the TCRdb copy is restricted to in-frame clones and leaves out a portion. The sample lists more than 500,000 clones; approximately 95% were seen once. The sample was naive CD8+ T cells sorted from blood. These receptors originate from a woman aged 25 to 45 in good health.

The V gene is TRBV2, the J gene TRBJ2-1, with D perhaps matching TRBD2 (6 bases). The CDR3 contains 15 residues. Germline V gene sequence: CDR1 SNHLY, CDR2 FYNNEI. Between the trimmed V and J ends, which lost 6 bases and 0 bases, there was a span of 12 bases. CDR3 amino acids: CASSVRGSSYNEQFF. The CDR3 DNA is TGTGCCAGCAGCGTGCGGGGAAGCTCCTACAATGAGCAGTTCTTC.

This clone has just one count. The chain links TRBV28 to TRBJ2-7; D gene uncertain. Between the trimmed V and J ends, which lost 6 bases and 2 bases, there was a span of 17 bases. This CDR3 comprises 15 residues. The germline V gene encodes CDR1 MDHEN and CDR2 SYDVKM. CDR3 region: CASRPRSRPAYEQYF. The CDR3 DNA reads TGTGCCAGCAGGCCCCGCAGTCGACCAGCCTACGAGCAGTACTTC.

The chain recombines TRBV28 with TRBJ2-7; weak D call: TRBD1 (6 bases). The germline gives CDR1 MDHEN, CDR2 SYDVKM. V was pared by 5 bases and J by 5 bases, with 10 bases between. The CDR3 runs 12 residues. CDR3 amino acids: CASSRQVDEQYF. The CDR3 DNA reads TGTGCCAGCAGTAGACAGGTCGACGAGCAGTACTTC.

This clone came up a few times. This rearrangement joins TRBV6-5 to TRBJ1-1; maybe TRBD1 (6 bases). The CDR3 runs 13 residues. Germline values: CDR1 MNHEY, CDR2 SVGAGI. Trimming left V 0 bases short and J 7 bases short, with 9 bases between. The CDR3 DNA reads as TGTGCCAGCAGTTACTCGCCGGACAGTGAAGCTTTCTTT. This encodes CASSYSPDSEAFF.

For the CDR3, the DNA is TGTGCCAGCCAAGCGGGAGGGCCCGTCGAAAACATTCAGTACTTC. Translating gives CASQAGGPVENIQYF. The chain links TRBV28 to TRBJ2-4; 10 bases align to TRBD2. The germline V gene has CDR1 MDHEN and CDR2 SYDVKM. The CDR3 consists of 15 residues. J lost 5 bases, V lost 8 bases, and 9 bases had no gene match.

The genes are TRBV27 and TRBJ2-5, with D perhaps matching TRBD1 or TRBD2 (6 bases each). Germline CDR1 reads MNHEY; CDR2 reads SMNVEV (reference sequence). The ends were cut back, 6 bases at V and 1 base at J, with 12 bases in the middle. The CDR3 contains 14 residues. The CDR3 here is CASSLRGAQETQYF. CDR3 sequence (DNA): TGTGCCAGCAGCCTAAGGGGGGCCCAAGAGACCCAGTACTTC.

The chain has TRBV4-1 and TRBJ1-6; D possibly corresponds to TRBD1 (6 bases). V lost 2 bases and J lost 9, with 14 bases in between. CDR1 is MGHRA and CDR2 is YSYEKL in the germline V gene. The CDR3 runs to 15 residues. CDR3 bases: TGCGCCAGCAGCCAACGATACAGGGATAGTTCACCCCTCCACTTT. Translating gives CASSQRYRDSSPLHF.

V usage is TRBV19 and J usage is TRBJ2-1; 11 bases map to TRBD2. The CDR3 runs 15 residues. In germline, CDR1 is LNHDA, CDR2 SQIVND (reference sequence). J gave up 6 bases and V 4 bases, and 5 bases lay outside the gene matches. The CDR3 sequence is CASSNGLAGVNEQFF. Written as DNA, the CDR3 is TGTGCCAGTAGTAACGGACTAGCGGGCGTCAATGAGCAGTTCTTC.

The chain has TRBV23-1 and TRBJ1-5; D unresolved. TRBV23-1 is known as an ORF, though its function is uncertain. The CDR3 length is 12 residues. Trimming took 6 bases from V and 5 from J, leaving 8 bases between them. The CDR3 here is CASRVTDQPQHF. For the CDR3, the DNA is TGCGCCAGCAGAGTTACCGATCAGCCCCAGCATTTT.

The gene calls are TRBV19 and TRBJ1-4, with D possibly matching TRBD1 (6 bases). Deletions cut 5 bases from V and 6 bases from J, with 16 bases between. CDR1 LNHDA and CDR2 SQIVND come from the germline V gene (reference sequence). The CDR3 length is 15 residues. Here the CDR3 reads CASSQPQGRHEKLFF. The CDR3 nucleotides read TGTGCCAGTAGTCAACCCCAGGGGAGGCATGAAAAACTGTTTTTT.

The chain couples TRBV9 to TRBJ1-1; D remains ambiguous. V was clipped by 0 bases and J by 1 base, with 16 bases between them. Germline CDR1 is SGDLS and CDR2 is YYNGEE. CDR3 size: 17 residues. As DNA, the CDR3 is TGTGCCAGCAGCGTAGATTTTGGGGTCAGGAAGAACACTGAAGCTTTCTTT. Translating it yields CASSVDFGVRKNTEAFF.

J is TRBJ1-5 and V is TRBV19; D gene ambiguous. The CDR3 loop spans 14 amino acids. Trimming cost V 3 bases and J 5 bases, with 11 bases left between them. The germline gives CDR1 LNHDA, CDR2 SQIVND (reference sequence). The CDR3 loop is CASSISVGDQPQHF. CDR3 nucleotides: TGTGCCAGTAGTATTTCGGTTGGGGATCAGCCCCAGCATTTT.

The chain employs TRBV29-1 and TRBJ1-2; 12 bases fit TRBD1. The trim removed 5 bases at V and 5 bases at J, leaving 18 bases unmatched. The CDR3 has 18 amino acids. Germline CDR1 and CDR2: SQVTM and ANQGSEA. The CDR3 sequence is CSVYGNSGTGGADYGYTF. The CDR3 DNA reads TGCAGCGTTTATGGTAATTCCGGGACAGGGGGCGCGGATTATGGCTACACCTTC.